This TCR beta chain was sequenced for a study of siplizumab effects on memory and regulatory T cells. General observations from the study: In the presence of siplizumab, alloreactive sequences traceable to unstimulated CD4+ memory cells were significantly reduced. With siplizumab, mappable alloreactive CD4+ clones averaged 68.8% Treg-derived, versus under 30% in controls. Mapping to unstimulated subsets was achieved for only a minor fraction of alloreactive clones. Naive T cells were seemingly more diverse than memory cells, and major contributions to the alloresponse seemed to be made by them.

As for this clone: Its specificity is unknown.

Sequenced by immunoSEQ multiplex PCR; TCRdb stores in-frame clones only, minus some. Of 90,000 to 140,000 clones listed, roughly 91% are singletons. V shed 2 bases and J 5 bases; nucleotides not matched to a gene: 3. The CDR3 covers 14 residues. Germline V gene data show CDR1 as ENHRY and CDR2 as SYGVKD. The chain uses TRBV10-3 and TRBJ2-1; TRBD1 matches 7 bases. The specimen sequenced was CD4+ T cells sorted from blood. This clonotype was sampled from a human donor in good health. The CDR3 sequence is CAISEQGQHNEQFF. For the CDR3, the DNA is TGTGCCATCAGTGAGCAGGGACAGCACAATGAGCAGTTCTTC.